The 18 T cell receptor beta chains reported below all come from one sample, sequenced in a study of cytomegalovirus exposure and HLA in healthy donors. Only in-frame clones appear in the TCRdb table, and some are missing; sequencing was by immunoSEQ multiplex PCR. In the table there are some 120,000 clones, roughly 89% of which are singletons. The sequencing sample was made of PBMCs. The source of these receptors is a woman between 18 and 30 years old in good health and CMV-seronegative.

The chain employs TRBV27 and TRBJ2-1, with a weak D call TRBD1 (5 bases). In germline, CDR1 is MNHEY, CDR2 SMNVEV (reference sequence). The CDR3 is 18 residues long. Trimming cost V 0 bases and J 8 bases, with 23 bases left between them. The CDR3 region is CASSLSINVSAETDEQFF. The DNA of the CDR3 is TGTGCCAGCAGTTTATCGATTAATGTTTCCGCAGAGACAGATGAGCAGTTCTTC.

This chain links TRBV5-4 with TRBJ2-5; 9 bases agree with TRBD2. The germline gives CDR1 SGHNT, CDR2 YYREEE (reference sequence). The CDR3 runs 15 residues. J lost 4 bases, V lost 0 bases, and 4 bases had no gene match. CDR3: CASSLVLAGTETQYF. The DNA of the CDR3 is TGTGCCAGCAGCTTGGTTCTAGCGGGGACAGAGACCCAGTACTTC.

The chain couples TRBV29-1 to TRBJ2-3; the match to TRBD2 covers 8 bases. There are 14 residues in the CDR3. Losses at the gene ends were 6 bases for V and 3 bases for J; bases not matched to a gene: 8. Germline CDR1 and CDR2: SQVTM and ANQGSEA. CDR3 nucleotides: TGCAGCGTCCGCCCCAGCGGGAGAACAGATACGCAGTATTTT. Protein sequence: CSVRPSGRTDTQYF.

CDR3 coding DNA: TGTGCCAGCAGCGCGGCACTGAACACTGAAGCTTTCTTT. Translating gives CASSAALNTEAFF. The gene calls are TRBV11-2 and TRBJ1-1; D gene uncertain. The V gene lost 5 bases and the J gene lost 0 bases, with 7 bases spanning the gap. This CDR3 is built from 13 residues. Germline-derived CDR1 and CDR2 are SGHAT and FQNNGV.

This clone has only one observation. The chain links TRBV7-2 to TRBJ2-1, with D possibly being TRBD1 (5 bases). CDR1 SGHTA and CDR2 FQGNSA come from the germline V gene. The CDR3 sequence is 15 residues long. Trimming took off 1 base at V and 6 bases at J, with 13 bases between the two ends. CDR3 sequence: CASSLDRGRLNEQFF. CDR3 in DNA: TGTGCCAGCAGCTTAGATAGGGGAAGGCTCAATGAGCAGTTCTTC.

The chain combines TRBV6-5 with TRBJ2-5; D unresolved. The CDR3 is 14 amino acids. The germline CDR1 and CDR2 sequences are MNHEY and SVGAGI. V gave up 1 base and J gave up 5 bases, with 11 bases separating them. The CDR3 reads CASSYLWATETQYF. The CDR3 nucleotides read TGTGCCAGCAGTTACTTGTGGGCAACGGAGACCCAGTACTTC.

CDR3 sequence reads: CASSFGNSNTGELFF. The CDR3 coding sequence is TGCGCCAGCAGCTTCGGGAACTCGAACACCGGGGAGCTGTTTTTT. The chain uses TRBV5-1 and TRBJ2-2, with D tentatively TRBD2 (5 bases). The V end was cut by 2 bases, the J end by 0 bases, with 8 bases between. The CDR3 extends over 15 amino acids. Looked up from germline, CDR1 is SGHRS and CDR2 is YFSETQ.

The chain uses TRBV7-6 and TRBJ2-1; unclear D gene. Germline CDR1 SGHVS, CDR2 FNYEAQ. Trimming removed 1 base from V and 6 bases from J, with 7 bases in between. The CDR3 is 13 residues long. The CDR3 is CASSLGISNEQFF. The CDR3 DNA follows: TGTGCCAGCAGCTTAGGAATCAGCAATGAGCAGTTCTTC.

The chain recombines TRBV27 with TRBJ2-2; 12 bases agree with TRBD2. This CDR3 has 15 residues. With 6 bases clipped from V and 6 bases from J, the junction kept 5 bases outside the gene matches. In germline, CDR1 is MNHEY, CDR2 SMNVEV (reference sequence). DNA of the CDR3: TGTGCCAGCAGCCGACTAGCGGGAGCTGCCGGGGAGCTGTTTTTT. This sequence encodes CASSRLAGAAGELFF.

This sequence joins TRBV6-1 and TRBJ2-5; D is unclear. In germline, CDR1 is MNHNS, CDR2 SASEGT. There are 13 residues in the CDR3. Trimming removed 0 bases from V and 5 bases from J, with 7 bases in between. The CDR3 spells CASSEAPRETQYF. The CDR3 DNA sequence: TGTGCCAGCAGTGAAGCCCCGCGGGAGACCCAGTACTTC.

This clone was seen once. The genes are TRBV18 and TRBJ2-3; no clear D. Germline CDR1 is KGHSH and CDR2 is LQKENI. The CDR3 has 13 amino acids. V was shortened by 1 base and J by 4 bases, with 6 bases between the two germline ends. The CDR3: CASSPRSADTQYF. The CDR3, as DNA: TGTGCCAGCTCACCACGCAGCGCAGATACGCAGTATTTT.

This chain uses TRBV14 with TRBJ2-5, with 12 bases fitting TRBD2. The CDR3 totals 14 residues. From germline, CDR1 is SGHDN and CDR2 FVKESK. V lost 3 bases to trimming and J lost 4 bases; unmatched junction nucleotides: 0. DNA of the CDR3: TGTGCCAGCAGCCAGGGACTAGCGGGAGAGACCCAGTACTTC. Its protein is CASSQGLAGETQYF.

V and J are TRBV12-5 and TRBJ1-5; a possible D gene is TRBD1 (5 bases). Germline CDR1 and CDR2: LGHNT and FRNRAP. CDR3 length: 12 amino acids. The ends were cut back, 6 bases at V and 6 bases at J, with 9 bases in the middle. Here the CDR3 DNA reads TGTGCTAGTGGATTCCAGGGTCAGCCCCAGCATTTT. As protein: CASGFQGQPQHF.

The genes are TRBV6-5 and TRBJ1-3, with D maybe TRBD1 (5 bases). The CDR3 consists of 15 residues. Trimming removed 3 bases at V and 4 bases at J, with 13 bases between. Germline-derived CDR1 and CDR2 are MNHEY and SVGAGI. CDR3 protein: CASSYDQGFGNTIYF. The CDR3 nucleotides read TGTGCCAGCAGTTATGATCAGGGCTTCGGAAACACCATATATTTT.

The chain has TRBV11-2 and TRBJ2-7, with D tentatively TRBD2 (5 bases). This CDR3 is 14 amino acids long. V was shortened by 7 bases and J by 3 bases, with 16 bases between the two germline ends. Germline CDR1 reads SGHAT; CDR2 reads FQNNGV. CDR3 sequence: CASNRGHSSYEQYF. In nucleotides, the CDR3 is TGTGCCAGCAACCGGGGTCACAGTAGCTACGAGCAGTACTTC.

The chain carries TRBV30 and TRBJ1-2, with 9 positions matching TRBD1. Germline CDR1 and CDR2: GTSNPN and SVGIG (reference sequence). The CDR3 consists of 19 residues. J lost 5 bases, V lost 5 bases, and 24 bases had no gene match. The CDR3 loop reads CAWGGVMAGTGSPTYGYTF. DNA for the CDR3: TGTGCCTGGGGGGGCGTTATGGCCGGGACAGGGTCTCCCACTTATGGCTACACCTTC.

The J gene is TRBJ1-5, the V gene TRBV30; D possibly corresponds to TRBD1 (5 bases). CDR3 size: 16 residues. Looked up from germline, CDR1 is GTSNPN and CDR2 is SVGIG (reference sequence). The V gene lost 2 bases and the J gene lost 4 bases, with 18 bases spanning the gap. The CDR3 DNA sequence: TGTGCCTGGAGTCCCTCCCCGTCAGGGAATAATCAGCCCCAGCATTTT. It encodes CAWSPSPSGNNQPQHF. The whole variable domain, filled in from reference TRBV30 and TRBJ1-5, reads SQTIHQWPATLVQPVGSPLSLECTVEGTSNPNLYWYRQAAGRGLQLLFYSVGIGQISSEVPQNLSASRPQDRQFILSSKKLLLSDSGFYLCAWSPSPSGNNQPQHFGDGTRLSIL.

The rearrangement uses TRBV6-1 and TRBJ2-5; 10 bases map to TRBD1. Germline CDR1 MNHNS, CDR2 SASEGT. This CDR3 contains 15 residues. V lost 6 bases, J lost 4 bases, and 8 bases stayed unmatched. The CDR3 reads CASRAGTGAAETQYF. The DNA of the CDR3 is TGTGCCAGCAGGGCGGGGACAGGGGCCGCAGAGACCCAGTACTTC.